This T cell receptor beta chain is from a study of blood T cell repertoires in COVID-19. Study-wide background: T cells, B-cell-depleted T cells, or PBMCs provided the cDNA or gDNA that served as material.

As handled by the study authors: Counts of nucleated cells, estimated from reference gene primer amplification, were obtained. Profiled with immunoSEQ multiplex PCR; TCRdb holds only in-frame clones, not every one. V and J calls plus clone size are reproduced from that table; the DNA served to infer D and trimming. The data hold 170,000 or so clones, with 75% to 90% observed a single time. This CDR3 is built from 15 residues. Germline CDR1 reads SGHRS; CDR2 reads YFSETQ. The ends lost 3 bases at V and 1 base at J; junction bases unmatched: 3. The sample taken for sequencing was peripheral blood. The sequence derives from a woman aged 55-69 years with acute or convalescent COVID-19. This chain uses TRBV5-1 with TRBJ1-1; 10 nucleotides align to TRBD1. CDR3 in amino acids: CASSSGTGENTEAFF. In nucleotides, the CDR3 is TGCGCCAGCAGCTCGGGGACAGGGGAGAACACTGAAGCTTTCTTT. Full variable domain (missing parts from reference TRBV5-1 and TRBJ1-1): KAGVTQTPRYLIKTRGQQVTLSCSPISGHRSVSWYQQTPGQGLQFLFEYFSETQRNKGNFPGRFSGRQFSNSRSEMNVSTLELGDSALYLCASSSGTGENTEAFFGQGTRLTVV.